The rows below give T cell receptor beta chains drawn from one sample of a study of shared clonotypes between healthy human individuals. Sequencing used immunoSEQ multiplex PCR; TCRdb keeps in-frame clones, though not all of them. The top ten hold 1% to 1.5% of the sample, which has about 1,900,000 clones, roughly 95% seen once. What was sequenced was naive CD8+ T cells sorted from blood. The source is a man aged 18 to 29 in good health. CDR3s include the opening cysteine and the closing phenylalanine or tryptophan. Fields, in order: J gene, V gene, CDR3 protein.

j_call: TRBJ2-7; v_call: TRBV9; cdr3_aa: CASSVAPGTYEQYF
j_call: TRBJ1-4; v_call: TRBV27; cdr3_aa: CASSSGTGDWEKLFF
j_call: TRBJ1-1; v_call: TRBV29-1; cdr3_aa: CSVPTAFF
j_call: TRBJ2-7; v_call: TRBV13; cdr3_aa: CASSPVSTGGPYEQYF
j_call: TRBJ1-2; v_call: TRBV7-9; cdr3_aa: CASSLAPWYGYTF
j_call: TRBJ2-5; v_call: TRBV6-5; cdr3_aa: CASAPGTDTQETQYF
j_call: TRBJ2-3; v_call: TRBV6-6; cdr3_aa: CASSLVMDTQYF
j_call: TRBJ1-4; v_call: TRBV28; cdr3_aa: CASSSTETGSNEKLFF
j_call: TRBJ2-7; v_call: TRBV6-6; cdr3_aa: CASQGNEQYF
j_call: TRBJ2-2; v_call: TRBV13; cdr3_aa: CASSPDRGGGKNTGELFF
j_call: TRBJ2-1; v_call: TRBV10-3; cdr3_aa: CAITQDGTSGIERRYNEQFF
j_call: TRBJ2-7; v_call: TRBV5-1; cdr3_aa: CASSLGGSVYEQYF
j_call: TRBJ2-1; v_call: TRBV5-6; cdr3_aa: CASSEPSGDEQFF
j_call: TRBJ1-5; v_call: TRBV7-6; cdr3_aa: CASSYRAQGNQPQHF
j_call: TRBJ1-1; v_call: TRBV7-9; cdr3_aa: CASSSGQGMNTEAFF
j_call: TRBJ2-5; v_call: TRBV5-1; cdr3_aa: CASSLQGQGLETQYF
j_call: TRBJ2-1; v_call: TRBV2; cdr3_aa: CASSSSGGANEQFF
j_call: TRBJ2-7; v_call: TRBV19; cdr3_aa: CASSIGQGTYEQYF
j_call: TRBJ2-1; v_call: TRBV27; cdr3_aa: CASSPTGRSSYNEQFF
j_call: TRBJ2-1; v_call: TRBV9; cdr3_aa: CASSGPSDSLVYNEQFF
j_call: NA; v_call: TRBV4-1; cdr3_aa: CASSPTAGEEGYEQYF
j_call: TRBJ2-2; v_call: TRBV2; cdr3_aa: CASSGGTGELFF
j_call: TRBJ2-2; v_call: TRBV4-3; cdr3_aa: CASSHRLADGELFF
j_call: TRBJ2-3; v_call: TRBV29-1; cdr3_aa: CSVESSGISTDTQYF
j_call: TRBJ1-1; v_call: TRBV6-1; cdr3_aa: CASSEYRGDRGTCEAFF
j_call: TRBJ2-1; v_call: TRBV4-3; cdr3_aa: CASSQERDSYNEQFF
j_call: TRBJ2-7; v_call: TRBV19; cdr3_aa: CASSADRGSEQYF
j_call: TRBJ2-7; v_call: TRBV6-5; cdr3_aa: CASSSDYMRTYEQYF
j_call: TRBJ2-2; v_call: TRBV7-6; cdr3_aa: CASSLAPSGANTGELFF
j_call: TRBJ2-7; v_call: TRBV2; cdr3_aa: CASRQDRAVYEQYF
j_call: TRBJ2-1; v_call: TRBV2; cdr3_aa: CASPWRVEGYNEQFF
j_call: TRBJ2-3; v_call: TRBV5-1; cdr3_aa: CASSLGSQSTDTQYF
j_call: TRBJ2-7; v_call: TRBV4-1; cdr3_aa: CASSQLGTADYEQYF
j_call: TRBJ2-5; v_call: TRBV5-1; cdr3_aa: CASSLALAGQETQYF
j_call: TRBJ1-5; v_call: TRBV5-5; cdr3_aa: CASSLEDYGEQPQHF
j_call: TRBJ2-7; v_call: TRBV27; cdr3_aa: CASSPRQGGYEQYF
j_call: TRBJ2-5; v_call: TRBV18; cdr3_aa: CASAQLDRNQETQYF
j_call: TRBJ2-7; v_call: TRBV5-1; cdr3_aa: CASSWGTGGIDEQYF
j_call: NA; v_call: TRBV4-1; cdr3_aa: CASSQTQILSYEQYF
j_call: TRBJ2-1; v_call: TRBV6-1; cdr3_aa: CASSVNRVHEQFF
j_call: TRBJ2-1; v_call: TRBV7-6; cdr3_aa: CASSLAPSGLSYNEQFF
j_call: TRBJ2-7; v_call: TRBV21-1; cdr3_aa: CASSKATYLFGVPYEQYF
j_call: TRBJ2-6; v_call: TRBV7-9; cdr3_aa: CASSLTLSGANVLTF
j_call: TRBJ1-2; v_call: TRBV5-1; cdr3_aa: CASSSGQGKGYGYTF
j_call: TRBJ1-6; v_call: TRBV2; cdr3_aa: CASTGTEYNSPLHF
j_call: TRBJ1-1; v_call: TRBV10-3; cdr3_aa: CAISDSGDTEAFF
j_call: TRBJ1-1; v_call: TRBV10-3; cdr3_aa: CAISYDGNTEAFF
j_call: TRBJ2-7; v_call: TRBV14; cdr3_aa: CASSQKQGVYEQYF
j_call: TRBJ2-5; v_call: TRBV5-1; cdr3_aa: CASSREGNVGETQYF
j_call: TRBJ2-7; v_call: TRBV7-2; cdr3_aa: CASSLSREGIYEQYF
j_call: TRBJ2-2; v_call: TRBV5-8; cdr3_aa: CASSPAPGELFF
j_call: TRBJ2-7; v_call: TRBV27; cdr3_aa: CASSLAIGRDYTYEQYF